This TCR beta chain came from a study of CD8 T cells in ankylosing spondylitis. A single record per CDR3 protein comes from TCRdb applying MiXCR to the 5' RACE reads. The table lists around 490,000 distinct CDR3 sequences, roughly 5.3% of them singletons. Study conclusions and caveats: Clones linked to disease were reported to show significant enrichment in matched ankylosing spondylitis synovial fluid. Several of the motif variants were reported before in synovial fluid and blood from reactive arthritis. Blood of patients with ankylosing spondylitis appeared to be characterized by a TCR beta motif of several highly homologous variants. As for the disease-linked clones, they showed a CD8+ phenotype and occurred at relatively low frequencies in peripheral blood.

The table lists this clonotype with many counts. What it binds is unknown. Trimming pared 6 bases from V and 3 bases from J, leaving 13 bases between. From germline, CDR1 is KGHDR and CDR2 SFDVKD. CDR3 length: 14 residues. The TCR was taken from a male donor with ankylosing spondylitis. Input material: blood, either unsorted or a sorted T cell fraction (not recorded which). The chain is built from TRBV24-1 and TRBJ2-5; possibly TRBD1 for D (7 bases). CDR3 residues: CATSRGQGEETQYF. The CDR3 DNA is TGTGCCACCAGTCGGGGGCAGGGGGAAGAGACCCAGTACTTC.